This T cell receptor (beta chain) was captured by sequencing in a study of T cells after posttransplantation cyclophosphamide. Findings of the study overall: Tissue-infiltrating T cells from skin or gut overlapped little with blood T cells. After PTCy, TRB diversity resembled that of CNI/methotrexate controls.

Sequencing used immunoSEQ multiplex PCR; TCRdb keeps in-frame clones, though not all of them. Of 45,000 to 60,000 clones listed, roughly nine tenths are singletons. The count of this clone is one. Antigen unknown. On the day of bone marrow donation, the related graft donor provided peripheral blood. Germline trimming cut 11 bases from V and 3 bases from J; bases unmatched to any gene: 8. The CDR3 has 13 residues. The germline V gene encodes CDR1 ENHRY and CDR2 SYGVKD. The sequence came from a woman aged 45-65 years in good health and a related stem cell transplant donor. The sample comprised PBMCs. The chain couples TRBV10-3 to TRBJ2-3; 7 bases are a match to TRBD2. Written as DNA, the CDR3 is TGTGCCGGCGCTAGCGGTTGGACAGATACGCAGTATTTT. This encodes CAGASGWTDTQYF.